Here is one T cell receptor (beta chain) with its context. The antigen remains undetermined. Some clones are missing from TCRdb's copy, which holds only in-frame ones; the method was immunoSEQ multiplex PCR. The data show roughly 90,000 clones, 88% seen once. Focal radiation plus CTLA-4 blockade with ipilimumab was administered to patients who had chemo-refractory metastatic non-small-cell lung cancer. The entry originates in a study of radiotherapy plus CTLA-4 blockade in lung cancer. Overall study results and limits: Radiotherapy plus ipilimumab was followed by expansion in blood of tumor-derived TCR clones. Together with interferon-beta, which increased in serum after radiation, early dynamic changes in blood T cell clones were reportedly the best predictors of response.

The sequencing here drew on peripheral blood, taken from a patient treated with radiotherapy plus ipilimumab. The sequence came from a human donor with non-small cell lung cancer that progressed on radiotherapy plus ipilimumab.

CDR3 nucleotide sequence: TGTGCCAGCAGTTACGATCGGAACACAGATACGCAGTATTTT. Translated, it gives CASSYDRNTDTQYF. The rearrangement links TRBV6-5 to TRBJ2-3; the D is unclear. The CDR3 is made up of 14 amino acids. V lost 2 bases, J lost 2 bases, and 8 bases lay in between. Germline V gene lookup returns CDR1 MNHEY and CDR2 SVGAGI.